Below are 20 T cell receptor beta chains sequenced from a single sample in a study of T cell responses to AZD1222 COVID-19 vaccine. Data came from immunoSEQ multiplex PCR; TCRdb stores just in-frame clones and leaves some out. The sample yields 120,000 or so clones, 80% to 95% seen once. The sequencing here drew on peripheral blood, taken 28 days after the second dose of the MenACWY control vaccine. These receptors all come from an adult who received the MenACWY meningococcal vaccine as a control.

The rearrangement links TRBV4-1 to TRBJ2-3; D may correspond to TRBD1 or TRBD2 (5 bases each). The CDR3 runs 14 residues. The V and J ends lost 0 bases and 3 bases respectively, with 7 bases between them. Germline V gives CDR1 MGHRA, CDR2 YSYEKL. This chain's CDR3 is CASSQEGETDTQYF. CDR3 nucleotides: TGCGCCAGCAGCCAAGAGGGGGAAACAGATACGCAGTATTTT.

As DNA, the CDR3 is TGCGCCAGCAGAGGAGGGCCTAACGCAGATACGCAGTATTTT. Residues: CASRGGPNADTQYF. V and J are TRBV5-1 and TRBJ2-3; D possibly corresponds to TRBD2 (6 bases). The CDR3 is 14 amino acids. Per germline, CDR1 SGHRS and CDR2 YFSETQ. V was trimmed by 5 bases and J by 4 bases, leaving 14 bases between them.

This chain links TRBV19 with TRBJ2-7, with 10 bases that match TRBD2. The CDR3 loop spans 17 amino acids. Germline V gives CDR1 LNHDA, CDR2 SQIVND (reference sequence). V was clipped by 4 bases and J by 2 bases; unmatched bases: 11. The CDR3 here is CASSTGRTSGAPYEQYF. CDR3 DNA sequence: TGTGCCAGTAGTACCGGAAGGACTAGCGGAGCCCCCTACGAGCAGTACTTC.

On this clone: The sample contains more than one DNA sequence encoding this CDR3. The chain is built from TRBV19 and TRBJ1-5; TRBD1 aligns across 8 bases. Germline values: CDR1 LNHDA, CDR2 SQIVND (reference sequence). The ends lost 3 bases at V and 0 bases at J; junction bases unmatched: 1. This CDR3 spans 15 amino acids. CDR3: CASSIGQGSNQPQHF. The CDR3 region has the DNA TGTGCCAGTAGTATCGGACAGGGTAGCAATCAGCCCCAGCATTTT.

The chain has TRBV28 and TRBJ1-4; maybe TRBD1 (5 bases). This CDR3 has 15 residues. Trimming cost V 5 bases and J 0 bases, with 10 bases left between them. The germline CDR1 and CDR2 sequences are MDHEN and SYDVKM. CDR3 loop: CASSGQGATNEKLFF. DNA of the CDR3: TGTGCCAGCAGTGGTCAAGGGGCAACTAATGAAAAACTGTTTTTT.

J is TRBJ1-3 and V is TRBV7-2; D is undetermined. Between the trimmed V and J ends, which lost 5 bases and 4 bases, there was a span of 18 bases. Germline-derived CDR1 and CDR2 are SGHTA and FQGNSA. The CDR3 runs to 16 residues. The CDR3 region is CASSPRLSSSGNTIYF. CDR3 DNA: TGTGCCAGCAGCCCAAGGTTAAGCTCCTCAGGAAACACCATATATTTT.

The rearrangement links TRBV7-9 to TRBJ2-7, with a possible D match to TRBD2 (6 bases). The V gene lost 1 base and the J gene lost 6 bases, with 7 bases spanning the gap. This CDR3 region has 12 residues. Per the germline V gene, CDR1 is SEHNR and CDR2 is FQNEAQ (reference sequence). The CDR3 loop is CASSLGGGEQYV. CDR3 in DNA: TGTGCCAGCAGCTTAGGGGGAGGCGAGCAGTACGTC.

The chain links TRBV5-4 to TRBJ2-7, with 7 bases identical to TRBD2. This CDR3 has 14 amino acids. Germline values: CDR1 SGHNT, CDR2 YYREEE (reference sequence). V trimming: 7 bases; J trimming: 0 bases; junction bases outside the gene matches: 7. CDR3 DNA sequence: TGTGCCAGCTCCCCGGGGAGGGACTCCTACGAGCAGTACTTC. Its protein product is CASSPGRDSYEQYF.

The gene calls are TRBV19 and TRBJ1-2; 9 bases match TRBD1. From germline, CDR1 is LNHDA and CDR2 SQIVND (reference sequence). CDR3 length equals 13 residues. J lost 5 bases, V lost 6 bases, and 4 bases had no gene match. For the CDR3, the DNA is TGTGCCAGTAGACGGGACAGGGTTTATGGCTACACCTTC. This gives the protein CASRRDRVYGYTF.

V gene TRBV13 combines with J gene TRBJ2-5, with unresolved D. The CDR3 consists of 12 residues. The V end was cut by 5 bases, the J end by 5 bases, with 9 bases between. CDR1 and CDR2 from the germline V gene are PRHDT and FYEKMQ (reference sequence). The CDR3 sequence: CASSRLMETQYF. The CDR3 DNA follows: TGTGCCAGCAGCCGCCTTATGGAGACCCAGTACTTC. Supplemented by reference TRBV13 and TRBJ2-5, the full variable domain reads AAGVIQSPRHLIKEKRETATLKCYPIPRHDTVYWYQQGPGQDPQFLISFYEKMQSDKGSIPDRFSAQQFSDYHSELNMSSLELGDSALYFCASSRLMETQYFGPGTRLLVL.

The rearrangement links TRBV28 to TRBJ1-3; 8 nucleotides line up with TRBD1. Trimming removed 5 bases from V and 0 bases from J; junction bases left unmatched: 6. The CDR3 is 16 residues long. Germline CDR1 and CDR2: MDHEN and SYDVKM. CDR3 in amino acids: CASSQRTGRSGNTIYF. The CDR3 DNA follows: TGTGCCAGCAGTCAGAGGACAGGGCGCTCTGGAAACACCATATATTTT.

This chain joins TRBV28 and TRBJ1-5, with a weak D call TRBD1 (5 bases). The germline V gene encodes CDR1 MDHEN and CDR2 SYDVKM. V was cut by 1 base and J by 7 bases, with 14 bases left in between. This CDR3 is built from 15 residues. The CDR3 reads CASSLFTQGDQPQHF. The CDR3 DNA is TGTGCCAGCAGTTTATTCACCCAGGGTGACCAGCCCCAGCATTTT.

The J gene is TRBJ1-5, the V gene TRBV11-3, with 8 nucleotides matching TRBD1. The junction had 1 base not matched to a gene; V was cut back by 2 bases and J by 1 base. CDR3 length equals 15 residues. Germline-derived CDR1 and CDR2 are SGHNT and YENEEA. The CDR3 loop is CASSLRQGSNQPQHF. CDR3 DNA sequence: TGTGCCAGCAGCTTAAGACAGGGGAGCAATCAGCCCCAGCATTTT.

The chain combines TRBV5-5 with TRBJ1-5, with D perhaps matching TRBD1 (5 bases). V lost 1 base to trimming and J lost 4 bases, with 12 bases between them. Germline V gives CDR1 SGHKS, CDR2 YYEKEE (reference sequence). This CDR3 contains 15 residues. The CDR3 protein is CASSLYGTGNQPQHF. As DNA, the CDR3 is TGTGCCAGCAGCTTGTACGGGACGGGAAATCAGCCCCAGCATTTT.

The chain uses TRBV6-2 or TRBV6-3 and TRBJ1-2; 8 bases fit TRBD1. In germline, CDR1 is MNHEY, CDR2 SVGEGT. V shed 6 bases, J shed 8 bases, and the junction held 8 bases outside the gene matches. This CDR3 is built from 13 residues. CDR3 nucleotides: TGTGCCAGCAGCCAGGGGGCGCTGGGCGGCTACACCTTC. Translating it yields CASSQGALGGYTF.

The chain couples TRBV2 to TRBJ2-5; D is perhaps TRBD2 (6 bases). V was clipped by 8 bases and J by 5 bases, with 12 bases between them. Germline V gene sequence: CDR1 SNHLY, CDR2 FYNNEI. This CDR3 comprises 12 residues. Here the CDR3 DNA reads TGTGCCAGCGCGGGGTCCGGGGAGACCCAGTACTTC. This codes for CASAGSGETQYF.

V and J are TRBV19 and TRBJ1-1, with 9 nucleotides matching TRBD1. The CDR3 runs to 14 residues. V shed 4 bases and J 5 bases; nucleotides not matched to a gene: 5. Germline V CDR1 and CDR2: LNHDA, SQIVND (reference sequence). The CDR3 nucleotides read TGTGCCAGTAGTACCGGGACAGGGAGGACTGAAGCTTTCTTT. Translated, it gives CASSTGTGRTEAFF.

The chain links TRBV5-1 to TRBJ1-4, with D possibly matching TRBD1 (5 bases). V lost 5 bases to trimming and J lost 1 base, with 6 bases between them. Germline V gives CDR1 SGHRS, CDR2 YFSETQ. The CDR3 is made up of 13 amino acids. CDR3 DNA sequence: TGCGCCAGCAGGAGGGGAACTAATGAAAAACTGTTTTTT. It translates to CASRRGTNEKLFF.

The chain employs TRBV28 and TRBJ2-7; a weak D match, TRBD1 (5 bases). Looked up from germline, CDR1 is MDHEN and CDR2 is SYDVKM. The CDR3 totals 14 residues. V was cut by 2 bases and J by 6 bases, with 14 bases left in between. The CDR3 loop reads CASSLDWGSVEQYF. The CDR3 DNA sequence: TGTGCCAGCAGTTTAGACTGGGGCTCTGTCGAGCAGTACTTC.

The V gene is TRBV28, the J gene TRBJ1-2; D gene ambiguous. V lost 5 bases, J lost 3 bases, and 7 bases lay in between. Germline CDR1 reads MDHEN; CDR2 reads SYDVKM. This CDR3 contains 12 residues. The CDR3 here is CASSPSHYGYTF. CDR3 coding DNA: TGTGCCAGCAGTCCGAGTCACTATGGCTACACCTTC.